This T cell receptor (beta chain) was sequenced during a study of patients and donors after allogeneic stem cell transplantation. This CDR3 region has 13 residues. Germline V gene lookup returns CDR1 MDHEN and CDR2 SYDVKM. V lost 7 bases and J 4 bases, leaving 13 bases between the germline ends. MiXCR, applied by TCRdb to the RT-PCR reads, yields one record per CDR3 protein. This sample has approximately 160,000 distinct CDR3 sequences, with about 29% found just once. In its sample, this clonotype was seen a few times. The sequence was obtained from a human donor who was either an allogeneic HSCT recipient or a stem cell or donor lymphocyte infusion donor (not recorded which). It is not recorded whose cells these are; they may come from a transplant donor. The V gene is TRBV28, the J gene TRBJ1-2; a weak D match, TRBD1 (6 bases). Specimen: blood, either unsorted or a sorted T cell fraction (not recorded which). CDR3 in amino acids: CASTLGQIYGYTF. CDR3 bases: TGTGCCAGCACCCTAGGACAGATCTATGGCTACACCTTC.